The TCR beta chain under discussion was sequenced for a study of T cell repertoires in cytomegalovirus infection. On the study more broadly: HLA-C-restricted CMV epitopes, recently identified, and well-studied HLA-B-restricted ones were used by the study. From public TCR beta signatures came an indication of both CMV infection and matching HLA type. Study-level findings and limits: The response measured ex vivo was dominated by TCR beta clonotypes (HLA-C-restricted and CMV-specific).

A single record per CDR3 protein comes from TCRdb applying MiXCR to the reads. The top ten clones hold 13% of a sample with approximately 350,000 distinct CDR3 sequences, roughly a third of them seen once. CDR1 DFQATT and CDR2 SNEGSKA come from the germline V gene (reference sequence). The CDR3 runs to 15 residues. J lost 3 bases, V lost 0 bases, and 5 bases had no gene match. This clonotype was recorded only once. Its specificity is unknown. The input for sequencing was cultured PBMCs, taken from culture after CMV antigen stimulation. The sequence was obtained from a human donor in good health (CMV status not recorded). Some clones in this sample may be carry-over from other donors' samples. The chain uses TRBV20-1 and TRBJ2-5, with TRBD2 identical over 9 bases. DNA for the CDR3: TGCAGTGCTAGAGATCCGACTAGCGGAAAAGAGACCCAGTACTTC. Protein product: CSARDPTSGKETQYF.